The rows below give T cell receptor beta chains drawn from one sample of a study of T cells in Graves' hyperthyroidism and ophthalmopathy. MiXCR, run by TCRdb on the multiplex PCR reads, gives a single entry per CDR3 protein. The sample holds 330,000 or so distinct CDR3 sequences, around 18% seen once. The sequencing input was blood. These receptors were obtained from a woman between 40 and 55 years old with Graves' ophthalmopathy. The conserved cysteine and the conserved F or W are not part of the CDR3 here.

v_call: TRBV6-1; j_call: TRBJ2-5; cdr3_aa: ASSEGGHQETQY
v_call: TRBV6-2/TRBV6-3; j_call: TRBJ1-1; cdr3_aa: ASSPTGGGRTEAF
v_call: TRBV19; j_call: TRBJ2-7; cdr3_aa: ASSMPGRVYEQY
v_call: TRBV10-2; j_call: TRBJ2-7; cdr3_aa: ATRLAGSYEQY
v_call: TRBV27; j_call: TRBJ2-7; cdr3_aa: ASSPRTGGVYEQY
v_call: TRBV7-9; j_call: TRBJ2-7; cdr3_aa: ASSAPPGQVDYEQY
v_call: TRBV25-1; j_call: TRBJ1-3; cdr3_aa: ASSRGTESSGNTIY
v_call: TRBV2; j_call: TRBJ2-7; cdr3_aa: ASSERGAGYEQY
v_call: TRBV29-1; j_call: TRBJ1-2; cdr3_aa: SVEAPGGSYGYT
v_call: TRBV28; j_call: TRBJ1-2; cdr3_aa: ASSYGQGFRYGYT
v_call: TRBV19; j_call: TRBJ1-5; cdr3_aa: ASSMGPPGRPQH
v_call: TRBV4-3; j_call: TRBJ2-5; cdr3_aa: ASSQAPGETQY
v_call: TRBV20-1; j_call: TRBJ2-5; cdr3_aa: SARGVGKGTQY